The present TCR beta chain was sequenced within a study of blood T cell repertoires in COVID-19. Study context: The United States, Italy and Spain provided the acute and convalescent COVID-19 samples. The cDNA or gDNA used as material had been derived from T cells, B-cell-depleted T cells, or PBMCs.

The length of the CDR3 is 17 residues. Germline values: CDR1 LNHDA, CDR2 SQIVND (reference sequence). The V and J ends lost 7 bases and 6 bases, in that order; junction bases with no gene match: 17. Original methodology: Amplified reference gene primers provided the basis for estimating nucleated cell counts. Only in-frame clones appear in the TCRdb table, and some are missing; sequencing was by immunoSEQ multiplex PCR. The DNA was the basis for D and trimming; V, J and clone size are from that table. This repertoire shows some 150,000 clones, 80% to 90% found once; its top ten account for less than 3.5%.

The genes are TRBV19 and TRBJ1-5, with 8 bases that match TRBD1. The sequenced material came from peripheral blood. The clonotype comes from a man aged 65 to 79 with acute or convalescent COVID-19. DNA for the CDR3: TGTGCCAGTAACAGGGGGTTGGGGACAGGAGGAATTCAGCCCCAGCATTTT. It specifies CASNRGLGTGGIQPQHF.